A selection of T cell receptor beta chains follows, all from one sample in a study of regulatory T cells in long-lasting Graves disease. Each CDR3 protein gets one entry after TCRdb re-called the multiplex PCR reads with MiXCR. The sample has approximately 460,000 distinct CDR3 sequences; 15% to 20% are singletons. This sample was also put to use in a study of T cells in Graves' hyperthyroidism and ophthalmopathy.

The sequencing here drew on peripheral blood mononuclear cells (PBMCs), taken at new diagnosis, from a patient treated with antithyroid drugs. These receptors were obtained from a woman aged 25 to 39 with Graves disease. Each CDR3 is given with its conserved first and last residue. The D gene is left open where the match is weak. Only part of the rows carry a size: once, few, many, or a class if the clone is expanded.

size: .
V: TRBV7-2
D: TRBD2
J: TRBJ2-1
CDR3: CASSLKAPLAGRSYNEQFF
DNA: TGTGCCAGCAGCCTCAAAGCCCCTTTAGCGGGGCGTTCCTACAATGAGCAGTTCTTC

size: .
V: TRBV13
D: TRBD2
J: TRBJ2-3
CDR3: CASSFSGRPLTDTQYF
DNA: TGTGCCAGCAGCTTCAGCGGGAGGCCGCTCACAGATACGCAGTATTTT

size: .
V: TRBV9
D: .
J: TRBJ1-2
CDR3: CASSVGSRDGYTF
DNA: TGTGCCAGCAGCGTAGGTTCTAGGGACGGCTACACCTTC

size: .
V: TRBV27
D: .
J: TRBJ2-3
CDR3: CASRGAGDTQYF
DNA: TGTGCCAGCAGGGGGGCGGGGGATACGCAGTATTTT

size: once
V: TRBV20-1
D: TRBD1
J: TRBJ1-4
CDR3: CSASPDGQGNEKLFF
DNA: TGCAGTGCTAGTCCGGATGGACAGGGAAACGAAAAACTGTTTTTT

size: many
V: TRBV20-1
D: TRBD2
J: TRBJ2-5
CDR3: CSAATSGMETQYF
DNA: TGCAGTGCGGCGACTAGCGGGATGGAGACCCAGTACTTC

size: many
V: TRBV13
D: TRBD1
J: TRBJ2-7
CDR3: CASSLATGTAVYEQYF
DNA: TGTGCCAGCAGCTTGGCAACCGGGACAGCCGTCTACGAGCAGTACTTC

size: many
V: TRBV7-2
D: .
J: TRBJ2-1
CDR3: CATGTLTYNEQFF
DNA: TGTGCCACCGGGACACTAACCTACAATGAGCAGTTCTTC

size: few
V: TRBV2
D: .
J: TRBJ2-4
CDR3: CTSSEAGYRVTKYF
DNA: TGTACCAGCAGTGAAGCGGGATACAGGGTAACGAAGTACTTC

size: many
V: TRBV27
D: .
J: TRBJ2-1
CDR3: CASRSGHEQFF
DNA: TGTGCCAGCCGGAGCGGGCATGAGCAGTTCTTC

size: many
V: TRBV27
D: TRBD1
J: TRBJ2-1
CDR3: CASSLGQGAGNEQFF
DNA: TGTGCCAGCAGCCTTGGACAGGGGGCGGGGAATGAGCAGTTCTTC

size: many
V: TRBV11-3
D: .
J: TRBJ2-3
CDR3: CASSLEVTDTQYF
DNA: TGTGCCAGCAGCTTAGAGGTCACAGATACGCAGTATTTT

size: many
V: TRBV27
D: .
J: TRBJ2-7
CDR3: CASSALADIPLSGEQYF
DNA: TGTGCCAGCAGTGCCCTGGCCGACATCCCTCTTAGTGGTGAGCAGTACTTC

size: many
V: TRBV13
D: .
J: TRBJ2-5
CDR3: CASSSSHRGGETQYF
DNA: TGTGCCAGCAGCTCCTCTCATCGGGGCGGAGAGACCCAGTACTTC

size: few
V: TRBV15
D: TRBD2
J: TRBJ2-1
CDR3: CATSRDLGLAAYNEQFF
DNA: TGTGCCACCAGCAGAGATCTGGGACTAGCGGCTTACAATGAGCAGTTCTTC

size: many
V: TRBV7-2
D: .
J: TRBJ2-1
CDR3: CASSPGRRVHGEQFF
DNA: TGTGCCAGCAGCCCCGGGCGCAGGGTTCACGGTGAGCAGTTCTTC

size: many
V: TRBV2
D: TRBD1
J: TRBJ1-2
CDR3: CASSTTGGANGYTF
DNA: TGTGCCAGCAGTACCACAGGGGGCGCGAATGGCTACACCTTC

size: few
V: TRBV28
D: .
J: TRBJ1-2
CDR3: CASSSPVYGYTF
DNA: TGTGCCAGCAGCTCCCCAGTCTATGGCTACACCTTC

size: few
V: TRBV12-3/TRBV12-4
D: .
J: TRBJ2-7
CDR3: CATRNRPGVSEQYF
DNA: TGTGCCACCCGAAATAGGCCAGGGGTAAGCGAGCAGTACTTC

size: many
V: TRBV7-2
D: .
J: TRBJ2-7
CDR3: CASSLDATGYEQYF
DNA: TGTGCCAGCAGCTTAGACGCGACTGGCTACGAGCAGTACTTC

size: many
V: TRBV27
D: TRBD1
J: TRBJ1-5
CDR3: CASSSWDRDQPQHF
DNA: TGTGCCAGCAGTTCTTGGGACAGGGATCAGCCCCAGCATTTT

size: few
V: TRBV4-1
D: TRBD1
J: TRBJ2-7
CDR3: CASSLGQGRGLGEQYF
DNA: TGCGCCAGCAGCCTCGGACAGGGGAGGGGGTTGGGGGAGCAGTACTTC

size: many
V: TRBV2
D: .
J: TRBJ1-3
CDR3: CASSEEGSARRNTIYF
DNA: TGTGCCAGCAGTGAAGAAGGGTCTGCTAGGCGGAACACCATATATTTT

size: .
V: TRBV6-2/TRBV6-3
D: .
J: TRBJ2-1
CDR3: CASSETGRPPLNEQFF
DNA: TGTGCCAGCAGTGAAACGGGGAGGCCGCCCCTCAATGAGCAGTTCTTC

size: many
V: TRBV20-1
D: .
J: TRBJ2-1
CDR3: CSARGSTYNEQFF
DNA: TGCAGTGCTAGAGGTTCAACCTACAATGAGCAGTTCTTC

size: few
V: TRBV6-1
D: .
J: TRBJ2-3
CDR3: CASSPVGRADTQYF
DNA: TGTGCCAGCAGCCCGGTCGGAAGGGCGGATACGCAGTATTTT

size: many
V: TRBV15
D: TRBD2
J: TRBJ2-2
CDR3: CATSASGRNTGELFF
DNA: TGTGCCACCAGTGCTAGCGGGAGAAACACCGGGGAGCTGTTTTTT

size: many
V: TRBV6-1
D: .
J: TRBJ2-5
CDR3: CASTAGLQETQYF
DNA: TGTGCCAGCACCGCCGGACTGCAAGAGACCCAGTACTTC

size: .
V: TRBV11-2
D: .
J: TRBJ2-5
CDR3: CASSREARGVETQYF
DNA: TGTGCCAGCAGCCGCGAGGCACGCGGCGTGGAGACCCAGTACTTC

size: many
V: TRBV7-8
D: .
J: TRBJ2-1
CDR3: CASSLLAGGPFGEGLGEQFF
DNA: .

size: many
V: TRBV6-2/TRBV6-3
D: .
J: TRBJ2-7
CDR3: CASLPIGAYEQYF
DNA: TGTGCCAGCCTTCCTATAGGCGCCTACGAGCAGTACTTC

size: many
V: TRBV3-1
D: .
J: TRBJ2-5
CDR3: CASSQRIPEQETQYF
DNA: TGTGCCAGCAGCCAACGAATCCCTGAACAAGAGACCCAGTACTTC

size: many
V: TRBV20-1
D: .
J: TRBJ2-3
CDR3: CSARHPGTGEDTQYF
DNA: TGCAGTGCTAGACATCCCGGGACGGGGGAAGATACGCAGTATTTT

size: few
V: TRBV20-1
D: TRBD2
J: TRBJ2-7
CDR3: CSAETGTSEQYF
DNA: TGCAGTGCTGAGACCGGGACTAGCGAGCAGTACTTC

size: many
V: TRBV12-3/TRBV12-4
D: .
J: TRBJ2-1
CDR3: CASSLPAASGRNNEQFF
DNA: TGTGCCAGCAGTTTACCTGCAGCTTCCGGGAGAAACAATGAGCAGTTCTTC

size: many
V: TRBV11-2
D: TRBD1
J: TRBJ2-3
CDR3: CASLDPGQGPTDTQYF
DNA: TGTGCCAGCCTCGACCCGGGACAGGGGCCGACAGATACGCAGTATTTT

size: once
V: TRBV14
D: .
J: TRBJ1-1
CDR3: CASSQDQGLNTEAFF
DNA: TGTGCCAGCAGCCAAGATCAGGGTTTGAACACTGAAGCTTTCTTT

size: few
V: TRBV2
D: TRBD1
J: TRBJ2-1
CDR3: CASRARTGDGNEQFF
DNA: TGTGCCAGCAGGGCTAGAACAGGGGATGGAAATGAGCAGTTCTTC

size: many
V: TRBV20-1
D: .
J: TRBJ2-5
CDR3: CSARDVGEETQYF
DNA: TGCAGTGCTAGAGACGTGGGGGAAGAGACCCAGTACTTC